The present T cell receptor (beta chain) was sequenced within a study of cytomegalovirus exposure and HLA in healthy donors. Looking at the study overall: A data release that came early held 80 million to 95 million unique TCRs from HLA-typed donors.

The V end lost 3 bases, the J end lost 7 bases, and 10 bases lay between the germline ends. Germline assignment: CDR1 SGHTA and CDR2 FQGNSA. The CDR3 is made up of 12 amino acids. The PCR was carried out with 60 Vbeta primers and 13 Jbeta primers. The data were produced by immunoSEQ multiplex PCR, yet TCRdb's version contains in-frame clones alone and is incomplete. The table lists about 98,000 clones, roughly 77% of them singletons. General study points: Many donors carried some public TCRs, although rarity characterized most TCR sequences. Apart from CMV serostatus, no immune exposure information was available. The classifier reportedly diagnosed cytomegalovirus status with high sensitivity and specificity.

Details on this clone: What it binds is unknown.

The chain carries TRBV7-2 and TRBJ2-7; D possibly corresponds to TRBD2 (6 bases). The sequencing sample was made of PBMCs. This TCR was sampled from a man aged 40-55 years in good health and CMV-seronegative. DNA for the CDR3: TGTGCCAGCAGCTTGCCGGCGGGGGAGCAGTACTTC. This sequence encodes CASSLPAGEQYF. Looking up the rest from reference TRBV7-2 and TRBJ2-7 gives the full variable domain: GAGVSQSPSNKVTEKGKDVELRCDPISGHTALYWYRQSLGQGLEFLIYFQGNSAPDKSGLPSDRFSAERTGGSVSTLTIQRTQQEDSAVYLCASSLPAGEQYFGPGTRLTVT.